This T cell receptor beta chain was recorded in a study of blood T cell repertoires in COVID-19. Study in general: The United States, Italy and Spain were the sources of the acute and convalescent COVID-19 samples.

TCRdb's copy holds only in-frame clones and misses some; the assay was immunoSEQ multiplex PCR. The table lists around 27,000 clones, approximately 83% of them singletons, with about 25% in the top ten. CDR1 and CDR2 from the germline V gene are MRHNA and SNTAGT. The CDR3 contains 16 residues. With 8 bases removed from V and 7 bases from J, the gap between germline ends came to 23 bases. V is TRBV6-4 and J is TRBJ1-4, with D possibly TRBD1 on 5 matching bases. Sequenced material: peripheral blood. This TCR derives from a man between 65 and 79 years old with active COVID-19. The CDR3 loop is CASPCHCEGVIEKLFF. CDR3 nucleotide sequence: TGTGCCAGCCCCTGTCATTGTGAAGGGGTGATTGAAAAACTGTTTTTT.